A selection of T cell receptor beta chains follows, all from one sample in a study of T cells in Graves' hyperthyroidism and ophthalmopathy. TCRdb recomputed calls from the multiplex PCR reads with MiXCR, one row per CDR3 protein. The repertoire consists of some 800,000 distinct CDR3 sequences, with over 35% occurring once and the leading ten covering roughly 8.3%. Sequencing was carried out using blood. The receptors shown here come from a man aged 18 to 29 with Graves' hyperthyroidism. Each CDR3 is given with its conserved first and last residue. A D gene is named only where the DNA matches it firmly. Only part of the rows carry a size: once, few, many, or a class if the clone is expanded.

V	J	D	size	CDR3	DNA
TRBV6-5	TRBJ1-5	-	-	CASRLQYDSNQPQHF	TGTGCCAGCAGATTACAATATGATAGCAATCAGCCCCAGCATTTT
TRBV9	TRBJ2-7	-	few	CASSTQGQGYEQYF	TGTGCCAGCAGCACGCAGGGACAAGGCTACGAGCAGTACTTC
TRBV7-2	TRBJ2-7	TRBD2	-	CASSPLGREDYEQYF	TGTGCCAGCAGCCCCCTGGGCCGGGAGGACTACGAGCAGTACTTC
TRBV12-3/TRBV12-4	TRBJ1-5	TRBD1	few	CASSLAGQKRNQPQHF	TGTGCCAGCAGTTTAGCGGGACAGAAACGCAATCAGCCCCAGCATTTT
TRBV4-1	TRBJ2-7	TRBD1	few	CASTRGQGIYEQYF	TGTGCCAGCACCCGGGGACAGGGTATCTACGAGCAGTACTTC
TRBV7-9	TRBJ1-1	-	-	CASSQVAVTGGLNTEAFF	TGCGCCAGCAGCCAAGTGGCCGTTACAGGAGGCTTGAACACTGAAGCTTTCTTT
TRBV29-1	TRBJ2-7	-	many	CSVDGGGDYEQYF	TGCAGCGTTGATGGGGGCGGCGACTACGAGCAGTACTTC
TRBV29-1	TRBJ2-7	-	many	CSVDTGNRYEQYF	TGCAGCGTTGATACTGGGAATCGATACGAGCAGTACTTC
TRBV29-1	TRBJ2-7	-	many	CSVEDQTGDPYEQYF	TGCAGCGTTGAAGATCAAACCGGGGACCCCTACGAGCAGTACTTC
TRBV7-6	TRBJ1-1	TRBD1	many	CASSSGQGITEAFF	TGTGCCAGCAGCTCGGGACAGGGGATCACTGAAGCTTTCTTT
TRBV7-9	TRBJ1-5	-	many	CASSSSSSNQPQHF	TGTGCCAGCAGTTCGTCGAGTAGCAATCAGCCCCAGCATTTT
TRBV12-3/TRBV12-4	TRBJ2-5	-	-	CASSPITGFREETQYF	TGTGCCAGCAGCCCCATTACAGGGTTCAGGGAAGAGACCCAGTACTTC
TRBV5-1	TRBJ1-1	-	-	CASSLGIYQNTEAFF	TGCGCCAGCAGCTTGGGCATTTATCAGAACACTGAAGCTTTCTTT
TRBV19	TRBJ1-1	-	many	CASSPTGKTEAFF	TGTGCCAGTAGTCCCACCGGGAAAACTGAAGCTTTCTTT
TRBV24-1	TRBJ1-5	-	many	CATSARGNQPQHF	TGTGCCACCAGTGCCCGCGGCAATCAGCCCCAGCATTTT
TRBV12-3/TRBV12-4	TRBJ1-2	-	-	CASSTWTDYGYTF	TGTGCCAGCAGTACTTGGACCGACTATGGCTACACCTTC
TRBV20-1	TRBJ2-5	-	-	CSAGAVETQYF	TGCAGTGCTGGCGCGGTCGAGACCCAGTACTTC
TRBV9	TRBJ2-7	TRBD1	-	CASSLPGQLREQYF	TGTGCCAGCAGCCTCCCGGGACAGTTACGCGAGCAGTACTTC
TRBV7-9	TRBJ1-2	TRBD1	many	CASSRDRGHWGYTF	TGTGCCAGCAGCCGGGACAGGGGACACTGGGGCTACACCTTC
TRBV11-3	TRBJ2-5	-	many	CASSSNRGQETQYF	TGTGCCAGCAGCTCGAATCGAGGCCAAGAGACCCAGTACTTC
TRBV5-4	TRBJ1-1	-	-	CASSSAGRHAFF	TGTGCCAGCAGCTCCGCAGGGAGGCACGCTTTCTTT
TRBV4-1	TRBJ1-4	-	many	CASSQSEKLFF	TGTGCCAGCAGTCAATCGGAAAAACTGTTTTTT
TRBV6-5	TRBJ2-7	-	-	CASRLWDELGYEQYF	TGTGCCAGCAGACTTTGGGACGAACTCGGCTACGAGCAGTACTTC
TRBV9	TRBJ2-7	-	many	CASFWGEQYF	TGTGCCAGCTTTTGGGGGGAGCAGTACTTC
TRBV20-1	TRBJ2-7	-	many	CSARGPEQYF	TGCAGTGCTAGAGGCCCCGAGCAGTACTTC
TRBV20-1	TRBJ2-7	TRBD2	-	CSASTSGNPYEQYF	TGCAGTGCTTCGACTAGCGGGAACCCCTACGAGCAGTACTTC
TRBV10-1	TRBJ1-6	TRBD1	-	CAPTGTDESPLHF	TGCGCTCCAACCGGGACAGACGAATCACCCCTCCACTTT
TRBV20-1	TRBJ1-1	-	many	CSAIGTGNTEAFF	TGCAGTGCCATAGGGACGGGGAACACTGAAGCTTTCTTT
TRBV9	TRBJ2-7	-	-	CASSAVQGSHEQYF	TGTGCCAGCAGCGCGGTTCAGGGTTCCCACGAGCAGTACTTC
TRBV7-2	TRBJ1-6	TRBD1	many	CASSPQGQINSPLHF	TGTGCCAGCAGCCCACAGGGACAGATTAATTCACCCCTCCACTTT
TRBV12-3/TRBV12-4	TRBJ1-1	-	-	CASSSITVYTEAFF	TGTGCCAGCAGTAGTATAACAGTGTACACTGAAGCTTTCTTT
TRBV20-1	TRBJ1-5	-	many	CSASNGAVGPQHF	TGCAGTGCTAGTAACGGGGCCGTGGGACCCCAGCATTTT
TRBV7-3	TRBJ1-4	-	-	CASSQGRSGGEKLFF	TGCGCCAGCAGCCAAGGCCGGTCGGGGGGAGAAAAACTGTTTTTT
TRBV12-3/TRBV12-4	TRBJ2-3	-	few	CATTRDTQYF	TGTGCCACCACTAGGGATACGCAGTATTTT
TRBV29-1	TRBJ1-4	TRBD1	many	CSVAPTGVDEKLFF	TGCAGCGTTGCCCCGACAGGGGTGGATGAAAAACTGTTTTTT
TRBV10-3	TRBJ1-1	-	many	CAIKAGLNTEAFF	TGTGCCATCAAAGCCGGCCTGAACACTGAAGCTTTCTTT
TRBV20-1	TRBJ1-1	-	few	CSAFREGLGTEAFF	TGCAGTGCTTTCCGTGAGGGTCTAGGCACTGAAGCTTTCTTT
TRBV29-1	TRBJ1-1	-	many	CSVEGTLNTEAFF	TGCAGCGTTGAGGGGACATTGAACACTGAAGCTTTCTTT
TRBV10-2	TRBJ1-2	-	many	CASSEGETYTF	TGCGCCAGCAGTGAGGGGGAGACCTACACCTTC
TRBV20-1	TRBJ2-6	-	-	CSARGRAGANVLTF	TGCAGTGCTAGGGGCAGGGCTGGGGCCAACGTCCTGACTTTC
TRBV7-3	TRBJ1-1	-	many	CASSLTGGQTEAFF	TGTGCCAGCAGCTTAACCGGGGGGCAGACTGAAGCTTTCTTT
TRBV14	TRBJ1-4	TRBD1	-	CASSQETRGRSKLFF	TGTGCCAGCAGCCAAGAGACCAGGGGGCGATCAAAACTGTTTTTT
TRBV7-2	TRBJ1-1	-	-	CASSPRTYTEAFF	TGTGCCAGCAGCCCTCGGACGTACACTGAAGCTTTCTTT
TRBV15	TRBJ1-4	-	-	CATSTPGVVNEKLFF	TGTGCCACCAGCACACCCGGGGTCGTCAATGAAAAACTGTTTTTT
TRBV5-1	TRBJ1-2	-	-	CASSLVWVVPTNYGYTF	TGCGCCAGCAGCTTGGTCTGGGTCGTGCCTACTAACTATGGCTACACCTTC
TRBV29-1	TRBJ2-7	-	many	CSVEGWGRTYEQYF	TGCAGCGTCGAGGGCTGGGGCAGGACTTACGAGCAGTACTTC
TRBV4-1	TRBJ2-7	-	-	CASSLSPGTYEQYF	TGCGCCAGCAGCCTGAGCCCAGGGACCTACGAGCAGTACTTC
TRBV7-2	TRBJ1-2	TRBD1	few	CASSLGPTGGYGYTF	TGTGCCAGCAGCTTAGGCCCGACAGGGGGCTATGGCTACACCTTC
TRBV4-1	TRBJ2-5	-	few	CASSQDLQETQYF	TGTGCCAGCAGCCAGGATCTTCAAGAGACCCAGTACTTC
TRBV10-3	TRBJ2-7	TRBD1	-	CAISEPGQGVSYEQYF	TGTGCCATCAGTGAGCCGGGACAGGGGGTGTCCTACGAGCAGTACTTC
TRBV2	TRBJ2-2	-	few	CAIFLEVGELFF	TGTGCCATCTTCCTAGAGGTCGGGGAGCTGTTTTTT
TRBV7-2	TRBJ2-5	TRBD2	many	CASSYRGLARETQYF	TGTGCCAGCAGCTACCGTGGACTAGCCCGAGAGACCCAGTACTTC
TRBV20-1	TRBJ1-2	TRBD1	-	CSATLVEGAHGYTF	TGTAGTGCCACCCTAGTCGAGGGGGCGCACGGCTACACCTTC
TRBV7-3	TRBJ2-7	TRBD2	-	CASSTSGRSEQYF	TGTGCCAGCAGCACTAGCGGGAGAAGCGAGCAGTACTTC